The 17 T cell receptor beta chains presented below share a single source sample, sequenced in a study of cytomegalovirus exposure and HLA in healthy donors. The PCR used 60 Vbeta and 13 Jbeta primers. Clones were read by immunoSEQ multiplex PCR, and TCRdb kept only the in-frame ones, dropping some. This table has a few hundred thousand clones, over 70% appearing once. Sequenced: PBMCs. The source of these receptors is a girl aged 2-10 years in good health and CMV-seronegative.

V is TRBV27 and J is TRBJ2-7; possible D gene TRBD2, 5 bases. V was cut by 5 bases and J by 6 bases, with 14 bases left in between. CDR1 MNHEY and CDR2 SMNVEV come from the germline V gene (reference sequence). The CDR3 is 13 amino acids. CDR3 residues: CASSASLPLEQYF. DNA of the CDR3: TGTGCCAGCAGTGCTAGCCTCCCTCTCGAGCAGTACTTC.

This chain connects TRBV7-9 to TRBJ2-1; 8 nucleotides agree with TRBD1. In germline, CDR1 is SEHNR, CDR2 FQNEAQ (reference sequence). V was clipped by 4 bases and J by 7 bases; unmatched bases: 18. The CDR3 has 18 amino acids. CDR3 bases: TGTGCCAGCAGCTCCTACCCTGCCCGGGCAGGGGGCTTGAATGAGCAGTTCTTC. This codes for CASSSYPARAGGLNEQFF.

In its sample, this clone was seen a few times. The chain employs TRBV7-3 and TRBJ2-7, with D hard to call. This CDR3 is built from 15 residues. Deletions cut 2 bases from V and 2 bases from J, with 13 bases between. The germline CDR1 and CDR2 sequences are SGHTA and FQGTGA. Here the CDR3 reads CASSLYAGDPYEQYF. The CDR3 coding sequence is TGTGCCAGCAGCTTATACGCAGGTGATCCCTACGAGCAGTACTTC.

The chain combines TRBV6-1 with TRBJ1-4; 8 bases align to TRBD1. V shed 2 bases, J shed 6 bases, and the junction held 8 bases outside the gene matches. The CDR3 has 16 amino acids. The germline V gene has CDR1 MNHNS and CDR2 SASEGT. CDR3 in DNA: TGTGCCAGCAGTGAATTTATGGCAGGGGGCGATGAAAAACTGTTTTTT. Its translation: CASSEFMAGGDEKLFF.

The chain links TRBV21-1 to TRBJ1-3. TRBV21-1 is designated a pseudogene. The CDR3 totals 13 residues. DNA of the CDR3: TGTGCCAGCAGCCCCGGGGAGGGAAACACCATATATTTT. Residues: CASSPGEGNTIYF.

V usage is TRBV7-6 and J usage is TRBJ1-4; 7 bases align to TRBD1. This CDR3 contains 15 residues. Germline CDR1 SGHVS, CDR2 FNYEAQ. The V segment lost 3 bases and the J segment 5 bases; nucleotides outside the gene matches: 6. The chain's CDR3 is CASSFGTVVNEKLFF. CDR3 DNA sequence: TGTGCCAGCAGCTTCGGGACAGTAGTAAATGAAAAACTGTTTTTT.

This clone has only one observation. The J gene is TRBJ2-1, the V gene TRBV5-1; 9 bases line up with TRBD2. CDR1 and CDR2 from the germline V gene are SGHRS and YFSETQ. Losses at the gene ends were 2 bases for V and 6 bases for J; bases not matched to a gene: 6. The CDR3 loop spans 15 amino acids. CDR3 in amino acids: CASSFLAGEINEQFF. The CDR3 DNA sequence: TGCGCCAGCAGCTTTTTAGCGGGGGAAATCAATGAGCAGTTCTTC.

This clone has only one observation. The J gene is TRBJ2-5, the V gene TRBV15; tentatively, D is TRBD1 (5 bases). Germline CDR1 is LNHNV and CDR2 is YYDKDF (reference sequence). V was clipped by 5 bases and J by 2 bases, with 9 bases between them. This CDR3 has 13 residues. The CDR3 nucleotides are TGTGCCACCAGCGTTAGGGGACAAGAGACCCAGTACTTC. Its protein product is CATSVRGQETQYF. The full variable domain, its missing parts supplied by reference TRBV15 and TRBJ2-5, is DAMVIQNPRYQVTQFGKPVTLSCSQTLNHNVMYWYQQKSSQAPKLLFHYYDKDFNNEADTPDNFQSRRPNTSFCFLDIRSPGLGDTAMYLCATSVRGQETQYFGPGTRLLVL.

This chain connects TRBV5-1 to TRBJ2-1; a possible D gene is TRBD2 (5 bases). The CDR3 has 14 amino acids. Germline assignment: CDR1 SGHRS and CDR2 YFSETQ. Between the trimmed V and J ends, which lost 0 bases and 5 bases, there was a span of 9 bases. The CDR3 DNA sequence: TGCGCCAGCAGCTTGGGGGAGATAGACAATGAGCAGTTCTTC. Translation gives CASSLGEIDNEQFF.

The rearrangement links TRBV9 to TRBJ2-7, with TRBD2 matching 8 bases. V dropped 3 bases and J dropped 2; count of bases not matched to a gene: 7. This CDR3 is 15 amino acids long. The germline V gene encodes CDR1 SGDLS and CDR2 YYNGEE. The chain's CDR3 is CASSARAGVTYEQYF. The CDR3 region has the DNA TGTGCCAGCAGCGCCAGAGCGGGGGTTACCTACGAGCAGTACTTC.

This clone has only one observation. This rearrangement joins TRBV4-1 to TRBJ1-3, with D possibly being TRBD1 (6 bases). Germline V gene lookup returns CDR1 MGHRA and CDR2 YSYEKL. The V and J ends lost 5 bases and 0 bases respectively, with 14 bases between them. CDR3 length: 16 amino acids. Here the CDR3 reads CASSGNYRDSGNTIYF. The CDR3 coding sequence is TGCGCCAGCAGCGGAAACTACAGGGACTCTGGAAACACCATATATTTT.

This clone appeared a few times. The chain has TRBV14 and TRBJ1-1; tentative D call: TRBD1 (5 bases). Trimming shortened V by 1 base and J by 0 bases, and 9 bases separated the two germline ends. The CDR3 consists of 15 residues. Germline values: CDR1 SGHDN, CDR2 FVKESK. This CDR3 is CASSQARDLNTEAFF. CDR3 coding DNA: TGTGCCAGCAGCCAAGCCCGGGACTTGAACACTGAAGCTTTCTTT.

J is TRBJ2-1 and V is TRBV28; 14 nucleotides line up with TRBD2. Looked up from germline, CDR1 is MDHEN and CDR2 is SYDVKM. Trimming took 1 base from V and 9 from J; bases not matched to a gene: 5. The CDR3 spans 16 residues. The chain's CDR3 is CASSLSGLAGGAEQFF. The CDR3 region has the DNA TGTGCCAGCAGTTTATCTGGACTAGCGGGAGGAGCTGAGCAGTTCTTC. The full variable domain, with the rest looked up from reference TRBV28 and TRBJ2-1, is DVKVTQSSRYLVKRTGEKVFLECVQDMDHENMFWYRQDPGLGLRLIYFSYDVKMKEKGDIPEGYSVSREKKERFSLILESASTNQTSMYLCASSLSGLAGGAEQFFGPGTRLTVL.

This clone showed up just a few times. This chain uses TRBV7-9 with TRBJ2-5, with a weak D call TRBD2 (6 bases). This CDR3 is built from 16 residues. Deletions cut 4 bases from V and 5 bases from J, with 20 bases between. Germline CDR1 and CDR2: SEHNR and FQNEAQ (reference sequence). The CDR3 spells CASSSDGTLFQETQYF. CDR3 sequence (DNA): TGTGCCAGCAGCTCGGACGGGACTCTCTTTCAGGAGACCCAGTACTTC.

The chain employs TRBV9 and TRBJ1-1, with D perhaps TRBD1 (6 bases). Trimming shortened V by 3 bases and J by 0 bases, and 12 bases separated the two germline ends. Germline V CDR1 and CDR2: SGDLS, YYNGEE. The CDR3 covers 15 residues. The CDR3 loop is CASSDRTDLNTEAFF. In nucleotides, the CDR3 is TGTGCCAGCAGCGATCGGACAGACCTGAACACTGAAGCTTTCTTT.

In this sample, this clone turned up a few times. The chain carries TRBV5-1 and TRBJ1-2, with 12 bases matching TRBD1. V dropped 4 bases and J dropped 7; count of bases not matched to a gene: 11. The CDR3 extends over 16 amino acids. The germline V gene has CDR1 SGHRS and CDR2 YFSETQ. The DNA of the CDR3 is TGCGCCAGCAGCCCATCAGCCGGGACAGGGGGCGGTGGCTACACCTTC. Protein product: CASSPSAGTGGGGYTF.

This clone has a handful of counts. The chain combines TRBV27 with TRBJ2-7; tentative D call: TRBD2 (5 bases). V shed 5 bases and J shed 4 bases, with 27 bases lying between them. The CDR3 is made up of 18 amino acids. Germline assignment: CDR1 MNHEY and CDR2 SMNVEV (reference sequence). The CDR3 sequence is CASSLHGGGYRVKYEQYF. CDR3 coding DNA: TGTGCCAGCAGTCTACATGGAGGCGGGTATAGGGTAAAATACGAGCAGTACTTC.